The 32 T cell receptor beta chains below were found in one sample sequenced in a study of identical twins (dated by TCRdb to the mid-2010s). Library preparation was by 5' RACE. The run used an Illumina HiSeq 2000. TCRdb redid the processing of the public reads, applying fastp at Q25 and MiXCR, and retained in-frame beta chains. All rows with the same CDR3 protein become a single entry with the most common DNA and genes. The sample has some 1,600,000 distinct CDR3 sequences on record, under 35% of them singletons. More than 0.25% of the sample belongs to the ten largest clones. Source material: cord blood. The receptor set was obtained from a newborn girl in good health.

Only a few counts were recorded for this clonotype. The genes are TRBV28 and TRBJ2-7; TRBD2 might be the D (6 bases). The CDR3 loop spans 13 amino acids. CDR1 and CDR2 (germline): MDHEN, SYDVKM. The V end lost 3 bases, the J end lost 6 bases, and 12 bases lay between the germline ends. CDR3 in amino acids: CASSFETSREQYF. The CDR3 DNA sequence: TGTGCCAGCAGTTTCGAGACTAGTCGCGAGCAGTACTTC.

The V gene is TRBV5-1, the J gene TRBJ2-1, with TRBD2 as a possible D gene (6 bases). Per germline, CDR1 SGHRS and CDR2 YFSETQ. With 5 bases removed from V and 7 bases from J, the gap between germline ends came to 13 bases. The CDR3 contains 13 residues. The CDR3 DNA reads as TGCGCCAGCAGTACCGGGACTCTGAATGAGCAGTTCTTC. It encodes CASSTGTLNEQFF. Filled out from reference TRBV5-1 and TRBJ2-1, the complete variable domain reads KAGVTQTPRYLIKTRGQQVTLSCSPISGHRSVSWYQQTPGQGLQFLFEYFSETQRNKGNFPGRFSGRQFSNSRSEMNVSTLELGDSALYLCASSTGTLNEQFFGPGTRLTVL.

The DNA of the CDR3 is TGCGCCAGCAGCTTCCGGCTACAGGGAGGTGACAATGAGCAGTACTTC. This codes for CASSFRLQGGDNEQYF. This chain connects TRBV5-1 to TRBJ2-7; TRBD1 or TRBD2 may be the D gene (6 bases each). The CDR3 runs 16 residues. Looked up from germline, CDR1 is SGHRS and CDR2 is YFSETQ. Trimming removed 2 bases at V and 7 bases at J, with 22 bases between.

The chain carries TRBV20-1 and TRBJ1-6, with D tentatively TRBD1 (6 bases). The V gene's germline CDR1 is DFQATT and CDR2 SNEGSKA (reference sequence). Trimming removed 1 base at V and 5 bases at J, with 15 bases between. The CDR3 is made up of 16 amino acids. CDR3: CSARGGGGSDNSPLHF. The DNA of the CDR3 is TGCAGTGCTAGAGGAGGGGGGGGATCGGATAATTCACCCCTCCACTTT.

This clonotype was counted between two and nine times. The CDR3 bases are TGTGCCAGCATCAACGGACAGGGGCACACTGAAGCTTTCTTT. It encodes CASINGQGHTEAFF. The J gene is TRBJ1-1, the V gene TRBV12-3 or TRBV12-4, with 9 bases identical to TRBD1. Trimming took 7 bases from V and 3 from J; bases not matched to a gene: 6. This CDR3 comprises 14 residues.

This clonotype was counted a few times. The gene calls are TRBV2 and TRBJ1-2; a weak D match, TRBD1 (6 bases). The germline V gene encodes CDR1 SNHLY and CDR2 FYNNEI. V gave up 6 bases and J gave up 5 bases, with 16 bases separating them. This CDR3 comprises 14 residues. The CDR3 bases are TGTGCCAGCAGCGGACGGGGGGCGCGTTATGGCTACACCTTC. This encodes CASSGRGARYGYTF.

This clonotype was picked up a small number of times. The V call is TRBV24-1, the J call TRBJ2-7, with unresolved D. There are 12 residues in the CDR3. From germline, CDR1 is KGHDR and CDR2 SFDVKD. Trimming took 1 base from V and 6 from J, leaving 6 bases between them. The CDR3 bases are TGTGCCACCAGTGATTTAGGCTCCGAGCAGTACTTC. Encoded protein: CATSDLGSEQYF.

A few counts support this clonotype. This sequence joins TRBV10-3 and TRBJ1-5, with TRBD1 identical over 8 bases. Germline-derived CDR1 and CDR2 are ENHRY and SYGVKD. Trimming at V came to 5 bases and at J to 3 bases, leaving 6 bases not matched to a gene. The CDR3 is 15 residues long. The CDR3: CAISSDRVVNQPQHF. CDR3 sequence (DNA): TGTGCCATCAGTTCGGACAGGGTGGTCAATCAGCCCCAGCATTTT.

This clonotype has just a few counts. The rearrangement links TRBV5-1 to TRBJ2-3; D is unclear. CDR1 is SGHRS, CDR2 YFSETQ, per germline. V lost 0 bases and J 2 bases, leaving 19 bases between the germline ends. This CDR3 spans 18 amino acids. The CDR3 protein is CASSLDQFYLFNTDTQYF. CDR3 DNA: TGCGCCAGCAGCTTGGACCAGTTCTACCTATTCAACACAGATACGCAGTATTTT.

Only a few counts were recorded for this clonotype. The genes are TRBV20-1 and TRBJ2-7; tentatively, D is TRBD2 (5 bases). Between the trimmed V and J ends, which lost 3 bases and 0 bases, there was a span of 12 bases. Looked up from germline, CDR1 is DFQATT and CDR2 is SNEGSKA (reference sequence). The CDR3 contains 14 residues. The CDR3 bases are TGCAGTGCTAGTTGGAGGCCTAGCTCCTACGAGCAGTACTTC. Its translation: CSASWRPSSYEQYF.

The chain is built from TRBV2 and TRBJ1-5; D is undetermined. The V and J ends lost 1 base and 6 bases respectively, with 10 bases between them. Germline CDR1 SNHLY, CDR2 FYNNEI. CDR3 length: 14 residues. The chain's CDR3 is CASSEEGPPQPQHF. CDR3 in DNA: TGTGCCAGCAGTGAAGAAGGACCACCTCAGCCCCAGCATTTT.

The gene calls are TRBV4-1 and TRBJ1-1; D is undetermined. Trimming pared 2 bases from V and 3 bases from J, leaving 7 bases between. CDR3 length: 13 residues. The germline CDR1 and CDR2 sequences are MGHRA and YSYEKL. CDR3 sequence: CASSQYSDTEAFF. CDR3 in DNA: TGCGCCAGCAGCCAATACAGCGACACTGAAGCTTTCTTT.

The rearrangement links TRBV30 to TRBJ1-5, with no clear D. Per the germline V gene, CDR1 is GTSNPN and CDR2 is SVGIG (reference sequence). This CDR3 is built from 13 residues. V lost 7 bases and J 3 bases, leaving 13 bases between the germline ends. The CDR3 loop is CASTAGSNQPQHF. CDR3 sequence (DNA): TGTGCCTCCACGGCAGGTTCCAATCAGCCCCAGCATTTT.

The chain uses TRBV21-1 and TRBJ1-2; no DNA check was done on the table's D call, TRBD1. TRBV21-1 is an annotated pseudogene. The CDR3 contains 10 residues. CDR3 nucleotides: TGTGCCAGCTGGGGGTGCGGCTACACCTTC. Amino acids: CASWGCGYTF.

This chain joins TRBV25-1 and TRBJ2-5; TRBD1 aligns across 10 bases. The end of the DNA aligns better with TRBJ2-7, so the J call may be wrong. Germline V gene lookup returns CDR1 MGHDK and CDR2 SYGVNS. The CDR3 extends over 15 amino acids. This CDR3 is CASSEYGDRGSEQYF. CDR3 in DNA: TGTGCCAGCAGTGAATATGGGGACAGGGGTAGCGAGCAGTACTTC.

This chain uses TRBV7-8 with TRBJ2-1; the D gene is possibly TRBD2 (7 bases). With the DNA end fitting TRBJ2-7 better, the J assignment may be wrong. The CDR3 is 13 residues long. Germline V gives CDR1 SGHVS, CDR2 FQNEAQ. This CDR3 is CASSPRGGNEQYF. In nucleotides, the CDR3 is TGTGCCAGCAGCCCTAGGGGGGGCAATGAGCAGTACTTC.

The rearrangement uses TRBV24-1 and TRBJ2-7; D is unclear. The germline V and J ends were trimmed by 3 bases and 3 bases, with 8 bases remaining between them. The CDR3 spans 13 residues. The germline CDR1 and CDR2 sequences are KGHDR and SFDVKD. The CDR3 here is CATSDAHRYEQYF. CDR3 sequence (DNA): TGTGCCACCAGTGATGCCCACCGCTACGAGCAGTACTTC.

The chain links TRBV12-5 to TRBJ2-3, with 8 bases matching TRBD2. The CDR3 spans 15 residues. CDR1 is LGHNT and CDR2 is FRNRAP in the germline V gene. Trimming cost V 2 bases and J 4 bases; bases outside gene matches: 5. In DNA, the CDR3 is TGTGCTAGTGGTTTGTACGGGGGGGGAGCAGATACGCAGTATTTT. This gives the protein CASGLYGGGADTQYF.

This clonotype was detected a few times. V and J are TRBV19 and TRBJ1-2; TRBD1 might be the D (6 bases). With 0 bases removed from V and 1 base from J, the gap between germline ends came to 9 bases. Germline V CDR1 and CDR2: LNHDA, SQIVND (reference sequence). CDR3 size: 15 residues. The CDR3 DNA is TGTGCCAGTAGTATAGATCTCAGGGGTAACTATGGCTACACCTTC. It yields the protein CASSIDLRGNYGYTF.

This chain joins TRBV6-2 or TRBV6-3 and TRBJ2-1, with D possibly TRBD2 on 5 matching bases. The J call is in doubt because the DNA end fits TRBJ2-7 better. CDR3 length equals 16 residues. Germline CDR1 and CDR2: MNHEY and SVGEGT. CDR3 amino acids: CASSYEEASSYNEQYF. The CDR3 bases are TGTGCCAGCAGTTACGAGGAGGCTAGTTCCTACAATGAGCAGTACTTC.

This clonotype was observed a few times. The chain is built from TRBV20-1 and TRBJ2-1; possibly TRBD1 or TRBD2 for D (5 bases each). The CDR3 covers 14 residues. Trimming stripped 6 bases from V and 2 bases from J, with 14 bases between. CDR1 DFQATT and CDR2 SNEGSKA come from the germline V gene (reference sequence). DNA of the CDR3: TGCAGTGCCGTTTGGGGGACCGCCTACAATGAGCAGTTCTTC. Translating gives CSAVWGTAYNEQFF.

This CDR3 reads CASSTRGTISPGANVLTF. For the CDR3, the DNA is TGCGCCAGCAGCACCCGCGGGACAATTTCCCCTGGGGCCAACGTCCTGACTTTC. The V gene is TRBV5-1, the J gene TRBJ2-6; D may be TRBD1 or TRBD2 (6 bases each). V lost 4 bases and J lost 2, with 19 bases in between. CDR1 and CDR2 from the germline V gene are SGHRS and YFSETQ. The CDR3 length is 18 residues.

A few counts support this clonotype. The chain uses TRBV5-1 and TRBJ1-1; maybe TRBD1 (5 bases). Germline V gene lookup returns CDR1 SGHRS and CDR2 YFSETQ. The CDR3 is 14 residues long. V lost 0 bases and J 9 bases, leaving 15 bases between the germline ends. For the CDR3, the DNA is TGCGCCAGCAGCTTGGGAGCCGGGGCAGAGCAAGCTTTCTTT. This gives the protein CASSLGAGAEQAFF. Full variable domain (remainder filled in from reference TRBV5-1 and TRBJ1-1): KAGVTQTPRYLIKTRGQQVTLSCSPISGHRSVSWYQQTPGQGLQFLFEYFSETQRNKGNFPGRFSGRQFSNSRSEMNVSTLELGDSALYLCASSLGAGAEQAFFGQGTRLTVV.

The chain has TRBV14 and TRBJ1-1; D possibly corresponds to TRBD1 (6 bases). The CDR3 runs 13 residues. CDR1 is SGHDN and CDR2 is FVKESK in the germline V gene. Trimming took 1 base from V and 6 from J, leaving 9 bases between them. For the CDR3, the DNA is TGTGCCAGCAGCCAAGGGGGGGCGTCTGAAGCTTTCTTT. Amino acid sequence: CASSQGGASEAFF.

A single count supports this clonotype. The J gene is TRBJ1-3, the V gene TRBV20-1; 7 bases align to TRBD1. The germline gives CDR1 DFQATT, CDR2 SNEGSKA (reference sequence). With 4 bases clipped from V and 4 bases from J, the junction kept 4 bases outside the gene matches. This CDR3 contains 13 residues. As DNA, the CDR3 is TGCAGTGCTACGACAGGGACCGGAAACACCATATATTTT. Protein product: CSATTGTGNTIYF.

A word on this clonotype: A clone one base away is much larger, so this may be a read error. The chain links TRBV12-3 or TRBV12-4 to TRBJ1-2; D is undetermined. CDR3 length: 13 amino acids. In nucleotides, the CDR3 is TGTGCCGGCAGTCCGACGGAAGTCTATGGCTACACCTTC. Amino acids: CAGSPTEVYGYTF.

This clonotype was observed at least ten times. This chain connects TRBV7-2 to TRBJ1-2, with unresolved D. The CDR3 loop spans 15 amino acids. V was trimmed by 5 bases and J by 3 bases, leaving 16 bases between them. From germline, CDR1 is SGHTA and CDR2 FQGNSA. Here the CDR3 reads CASSIDVTAYYGYTF. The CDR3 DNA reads TGTGCCAGCAGCATAGATGTGACCGCCTACTATGGCTACACCTTC. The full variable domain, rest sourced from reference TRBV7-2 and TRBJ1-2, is GAGVSQSPSNKVTEKGKDVELRCDPISGHTALYWYRQSLGQGLEFLIYFQGNSAPDKSGLPSDRFSAERTGGSVSTLTIQRTQQEDSAVYLCASSIDVTAYYGYTFGSGTRLTVV.

CDR3: CASSLVRRASEMMNTEAFF. DNA for the CDR3: TGTGCCAGCAGCTTAGTGCGGAGGGCGTCCGAGATGATGAACACTGAAGCTTTCTTT. The chain uses TRBV7-8 and TRBJ1-1; unclear D gene. Germline values: CDR1 SGHVS, CDR2 FQNEAQ. Trimming pared 1 base from V and 0 bases from J, leaving 21 bases between. The CDR3 covers 19 residues.

The CDR3 is CSARDHRLAPNYEQYF. CDR3 in DNA: TGCAGTGCTAGAGACCACCGACTAGCCCCTAACTACGAGCAGTACTTC. This chain links TRBV20-1 with TRBJ2-7; 7 bases are a match to TRBD2. CDR1 is DFQATT, CDR2 SNEGSKA, per germline (reference sequence). The junction had 11 bases not matched to a gene; V was cut back by 0 bases and J by 3 bases. CDR3 length: 16 amino acids.

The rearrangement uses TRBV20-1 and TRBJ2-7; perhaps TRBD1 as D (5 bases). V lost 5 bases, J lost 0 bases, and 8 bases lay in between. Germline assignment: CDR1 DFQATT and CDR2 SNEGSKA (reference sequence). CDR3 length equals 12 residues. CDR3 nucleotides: TGCAGTGCTGTTGACAGCTCCTACGAGCAGTACTTC. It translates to CSAVDSSYEQYF.

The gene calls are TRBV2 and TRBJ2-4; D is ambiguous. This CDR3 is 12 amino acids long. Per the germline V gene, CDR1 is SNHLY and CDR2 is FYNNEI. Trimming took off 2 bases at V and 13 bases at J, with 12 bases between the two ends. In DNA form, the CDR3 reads TGTGCCAGCAGTGAACGGCTTGAGGTCCAGTACTTC. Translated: CASSERLEVQYF.

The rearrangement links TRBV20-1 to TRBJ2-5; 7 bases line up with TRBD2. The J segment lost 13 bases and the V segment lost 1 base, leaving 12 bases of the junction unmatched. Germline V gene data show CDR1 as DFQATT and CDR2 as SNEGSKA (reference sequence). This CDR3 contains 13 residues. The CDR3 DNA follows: TGCAGTGCTAGAGTCGCGGGAGTGGGAGAGCGGTACTTC. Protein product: CSARVAGVGERYF.